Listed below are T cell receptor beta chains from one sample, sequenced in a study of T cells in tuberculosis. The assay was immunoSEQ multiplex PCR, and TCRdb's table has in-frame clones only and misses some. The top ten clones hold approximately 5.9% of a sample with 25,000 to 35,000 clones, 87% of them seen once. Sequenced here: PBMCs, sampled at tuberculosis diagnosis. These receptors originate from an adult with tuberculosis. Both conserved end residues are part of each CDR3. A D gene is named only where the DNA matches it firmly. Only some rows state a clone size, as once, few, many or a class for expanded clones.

CDR3aa: CASSEVRMLGNTEAFF
CDR3nt: TGTGCCAGCAGTGAAGTGCGCATGCTTGGGAACACTGAAGCTTTCTTT
v_gene: TRBV2
d_gene: NA
abundance: NA
j_gene: TRBJ1-1
len: 16

CDR3aa: CAISESPGVYQLRTGELFF
CDR3nt: TGTGCCATCAGTGAGTCGCCAGGGGTCTACCAGCTACGCACCGGGGAGCTGTTTTTT
v_gene: TRBV10-3
d_gene: NA
abundance: NA
j_gene: TRBJ2-2
len: 19

CDR3aa: CASSPLQLNDYGYTF
CDR3nt: TGTGCCAGCAGCCCCCTCCAACTGAACGATTATGGCTACACCTTC
v_gene: TRBV11-2
d_gene: NA
abundance: NA
j_gene: TRBJ1-2
len: 15

CDR3aa: CASSQGTVGETQYF
CDR3nt: TGCGCCAGCAGCCAGGGGACAGTCGGAGAGACCCAGTACTTC
v_gene: TRBV4-3
d_gene: TRBD1
abundance: NA
j_gene: TRBJ2-5
len: 14

CDR3aa: CASRTGEYGYTF
CDR3nt: TGTGCCAGCCGTACAGGGGAATATGGCTACACCTTC
v_gene: TRBV28
d_gene: TRBD1
abundance: few
j_gene: TRBJ1-2
len: 12

CDR3aa: CASSITGQGAQIGHEQYF
CDR3nt: TGTGCCAGCAGTATTACGGGGCAGGGGGCCCAGATAGGCCACGAGCAGTACTTC
v_gene: TRBV7-2
d_gene: TRBD1
abundance: once
j_gene: TRBJ2-7
len: 18

CDR3aa: CASSQEGTGGTGELFF
CDR3nt: TGCGCCAGCAGCCAAGAAGGGACAGGAGGCACCGGGGAGCTGTTTTTT
v_gene: TRBV4-3
d_gene: TRBD1
abundance: NA
j_gene: TRBJ2-2
len: 16

CDR3aa: CAWTRDRGGGYTF
CDR3nt: TGTGCCTGGACCCGGGACAGGGGCGGAGGCTACACCTTC
v_gene: TRBV30
d_gene: TRBD1
abundance: NA
j_gene: TRBJ1-2
len: 13

CDR3aa: CAISEGEGMNTEAFF
CDR3nt: TGTGCCATCAGTGAAGGGGAGGGGATGAACACTGAAGCTTTCTTT
v_gene: TRBV10-3
d_gene: NA
abundance: NA
j_gene: TRBJ1-1
len: 15

CDR3aa: CASSAGGQPQHF
CDR3nt: TGTGCCAGCAGTGCGGGGGGACAGCCCCAGCATTTT
v_gene: TRBV25-1
d_gene: NA
abundance: NA
j_gene: TRBJ1-5
len: 12

CDR3aa: CASSIDRVTDTQYF
CDR3nt: TGTGCCAGCTCAATTGACAGGGTGACAGATACGCAGTATTTT
v_gene: TRBV18
d_gene: TRBD1
abundance: NA
j_gene: TRBJ2-3
len: 14

CDR3aa: CASSLAGGPGNEQFF
CDR3nt: TGTGCCAGCAGCTTAGCGGGAGGGCCAGGCAATGAGCAGTTCTTC
v_gene: TRBV7-3
d_gene: TRBD2
abundance: NA
j_gene: TRBJ2-1
len: 15

CDR3aa: CASSFGTESYEQYF
CDR3nt: TGTGCCAGCAGTTTTGGGACAGAGTCCTACGAGCAGTACTTC
v_gene: TRBV27
d_gene: TRBD1
abundance: NA
j_gene: TRBJ2-7
len: 14

CDR3aa: CASSHVSGTSGRFQETQYF
CDR3nt: TGTGCCAGCAGCCATGTATCCGGGACTAGCGGGAGGTTCCAAGAGACCCAGTACTTC
v_gene: TRBV5-6
d_gene: TRBD2
abundance: NA
j_gene: TRBJ2-5
len: 19

CDR3aa: CASSRGGVGANVLTF
CDR3nt: TGTGCCAGCAGCCGCGGGGGGGTCGGGGCCAACGTCCTGACTTTC
v_gene: TRBV5-4
d_gene: TRBD2
abundance: NA
j_gene: TRBJ2-6
len: 15

CDR3aa: CTGQSSNYGYTF
CDR3nt: TGCACCGGACAGTCCTCTAACTATGGCTACACCTTC
v_gene: TRBV29-1
d_gene: NA
abundance: NA
j_gene: TRBJ1-2
len: 12

CDR3aa: CASSETGGGDTEAFF
CDR3nt: TGTGCCAGCAGTGAAACAGGGGGCGGGGACACTGAAGCTTTCTTT
v_gene: TRBV25-1
d_gene: TRBD1
abundance: NA
j_gene: TRBJ1-1
len: 15

CDR3aa: CASSLTGGSTDTQYF
CDR3nt: TGCGCCAGCAGCTTAACAGGGGGAAGCACAGATACGCAGTATTTT
v_gene: TRBV5-1
d_gene: TRBD1
abundance: NA
j_gene: TRBJ2-3
len: 15

CDR3aa: CASSQVAASSYNSPLHF
CDR3nt: TGTGCCAGCAGCCAAGTGGCGGCGAGCTCCTATAATTCACCCCTCCACTTT
v_gene: TRBV14
d_gene: NA
abundance: few
j_gene: TRBJ1-6
len: 17

CDR3aa: CASSAGSEQYF
CDR3nt: TGTGCCAGCAGCGCGGGATCCGAGCAGTACTTC
v_gene: TRBV9
d_gene: NA
abundance: NA
j_gene: TRBJ2-7
len: 11

CDR3aa: CASSYSGPFTGELFF
CDR3nt: TGTGCCAGCAGCTATAGCGGGCCATTCACCGGGGAGCTGTTTTTT
v_gene: TRBV11-2
d_gene: TRBD2
abundance: NA
j_gene: TRBJ2-2
len: 15

CDR3aa: CASSETLDRGKGEAFF
CDR3nt: TGCGCCAGCAGTGAAACTCTCGACAGGGGGAAAGGTGAAGCTTTCTTT
v_gene: TRBV10-1
d_gene: TRBD1
abundance: NA
j_gene: TRBJ1-1
len: 16

CDR3aa: CASSLYGAGNTEAFF
CDR3nt: TGTGCCAGCAGTTTATACGGGGCGGGAAACACTGAAGCTTTCTTT
v_gene: TRBV28
d_gene: NA
abundance: NA
j_gene: TRBJ1-1
len: 15

CDR3aa: CASSFIRSAGEYYEQYF
CDR3nt: TGTGCCAGCAGTTTTATCAGGTCGGCGGGAGAATACTACGAGCAGTACTTC
v_gene: TRBV28
d_gene: TRBD2
abundance: NA
j_gene: TRBJ2-7
len: 17

CDR3aa: CASSFQVETQYF
CDR3nt: TGTGCCAGCAGCTTCCAGGTGGAGACCCAGTACTTC
v_gene: TRBV5-6
d_gene: NA
abundance: once
j_gene: TRBJ2-5
len: 12